Sequencing of this T cell receptor beta chain was carried out in a study of blood T cell repertoires in COVID-19. Background on the study: Donors in the United States, Italy and Spain gave samples during acute or convalescent COVID-19.

Sequenced by immunoSEQ multiplex PCR; TCRdb stores in-frame clones only, minus some. The sample records hundreds of thousands of clones, about 85% being singletons. The V gene lost 1 base and the J gene lost 3 bases, with 10 bases spanning the gap. The CDR3 is 14 amino acids. Germline V gene lookup returns CDR1 SGHRS and CDR2 YFSETQ. The chain employs TRBV5-1 and TRBJ1-2, with no clear D. The receptor's source is a man between 25 and 39 years old with active or convalescent COVID-19. The sample taken for sequencing was peripheral blood. The CDR3 is CASSLYGEYYGYTF. In DNA form, the CDR3 reads TGCGCCAGCAGCTTGTATGGGGAGTACTATGGCTACACCTTC.